This T cell receptor beta chain stems from a study of blood T cell repertoires in COVID-19. Assay used: immunoSEQ multiplex PCR; TCRdb lists only in-frame clones, some missing. The sample includes over 40,000 clones, around 84% of them seen just once. The germline CDR1 and CDR2 sequences are SEHNR and FQNEAQ (reference sequence). The V end lost 1 base, the J end lost 5 bases, and 9 bases lay between the germline ends. This CDR3 has 14 residues. The gene calls are TRBV7-9 and TRBJ2-1, with D possibly matching TRBD1 (5 bases). Sample: peripheral blood. This clonotype originated in a man aged 80 or over with active COVID-19. The CDR3 loop reads CASSLGARDNEQFF. CDR3 DNA: TGTGCCAGCAGCTTAGGTGCCAGGGACAATGAGCAGTTCTTC. Together with reference TRBV7-9 and TRBJ2-1, the CDR3 gives the full variable domain: DTGVSQNPRHKITKRGQNVTFRCDPISEHNRLYWYRQTLGQGPEFLTYFQNEAQLEKSRLLSDRFSAERPKGSFSTLEIQRTEQGDSAMYLCASSLGARDNEQFFGPGTRLTVL.